Listed here are 2 T cell receptor beta chains from one sample, sequenced in a study of breast tumors, draining lymph nodes, adjacent tissues. TCRdb fed the multiplex PCR reads into MiXCR, producing one record per CDR3 protein. The sample yields approximately 130,000 distinct CDR3 sequences, 20% to 25% seen once. The lymph nodes were axillary draining lymph nodes from breast cancer patients. Input material: axillary lymph node tissue. The receptors stem from a female donor with breast cancer. Some clones in this sample may be carry-over from other donors' samples.

Comments on this clonotype: An end of the junction differs from the germline gene, which may be a read error. The chain recombines TRBV5-4 with TRBJ2-2, with D possibly being TRBD2 (6 bases). From germline, CDR1 is SGHNT and CDR2 YYREEE (reference sequence). The CDR3 has 15 residues. CDR3 loop: CASSPKTSSTEELFF. CDR3 coding DNA: TGTGCCAGCAGCCCAAAGACTAGTTCCACCGAGGAGCTGTTTTTT.

Only one count was recorded for this clonotype. This may stem from a read error, because a much larger clone lies one nucleotide away. The chain combines TRBV5-1 with TRBJ2-7; 7 nucleotides line up with TRBD2. The CDR3 has 14 residues. Germline lookup yields CDR1 SGHRS and CDR2 YFSETQ. With 4 bases clipped from V and 2 bases from J, the junction kept 6 bases outside the gene matches. CDR3 in amino acids: CASSIGGSAYEQYF. The CDR3 DNA reads as TGCGCCAGCAGCATAGGCGGGAGCGCCTACGAGCAGTACTTC.